These T cell receptor beta chains were read from a single sample in a study of blood T cell repertoires in COVID-19. Produced via immunoSEQ multiplex PCR; TCRdb's table is partial and in-frame only. The sample consists of over 300,000 clones, nearly 90% of them appearing once. The specimen was peripheral blood. Every receptor here comes from a young man with active or convalescent COVID-19. Both conserved end residues are part of each CDR3. The order of the fields is J gene, V gene, clone size, CDR3 protein. For some rows the clone size is stated as once, few or many, or as a class when expanded; others skip it.

j_gene: TRBJ1-5
v_gene: TRBV28
abundance: NA
CDR3aa: CASSRQGPKRQPQHF

j_gene: TRBJ2-1
v_gene: TRBV11-2
abundance: NA
CDR3aa: CASSPGDIWSNEQFF

j_gene: TRBJ2-7
v_gene: TRBV5-1
abundance: NA
CDR3aa: CASSEQTSTYEQYF

j_gene: TRBJ1-5
v_gene: TRBV18
abundance: NA
CDR3aa: CASSPTKATGMGNQPQHF

j_gene: TRBJ2-1
v_gene: TRBV4-1
abundance: NA
CDR3aa: CASSERESNNEQFF

j_gene: TRBJ2-7
v_gene: TRBV11-2
abundance: NA
CDR3aa: CASSLAANSYEQYF

j_gene: TRBJ1-4
v_gene: TRBV6-5
abundance: few
CDR3aa: CASSYEAGVNEKLFF

j_gene: TRBJ1-1
v_gene: TRBV19
abundance: NA
CDR3aa: CASSPLLGRLNTEAFF

j_gene: TRBJ1-3
v_gene: TRBV28
abundance: NA
CDR3aa: CASTLYQGASGNTIYF

j_gene: TRBJ2-7
v_gene: TRBV5-6
abundance: NA
CDR3aa: CASSRDLAGEQYF

j_gene: TRBJ1-2
v_gene: TRBV7-9
abundance: NA
CDR3aa: CASSQGQSYGYTF

j_gene: TRBJ2-7
v_gene: TRBV7-2
abundance: NA
CDR3aa: CASSLDFSSYEQYF

j_gene: TRBJ2-1
v_gene: TRBV24-1
abundance: NA
CDR3aa: CATGTSINNEQFF

j_gene: TRBJ2-3
v_gene: TRBV5-1
abundance: NA
CDR3aa: CASSLAPDTQYF

j_gene: TRBJ1-4
v_gene: TRBV4-1
abundance: NA
CDR3aa: CASSQGQGNTNEKLFF

j_gene: TRBJ1-5
v_gene: TRBV24-1
abundance: NA
CDR3aa: CATSDRGSNQPQHF

j_gene: TRBJ1-2
v_gene: TRBV7-3
abundance: NA
CDR3aa: CASSGGSYGYTF

j_gene: TRBJ2-5
v_gene: TRBV7-6
abundance: NA
CDR3aa: CASKLFATSGEETQYF

j_gene: TRBJ1-5
v_gene: TRBV5-1
abundance: NA
CDR3aa: CASSPGTGDRQPQHF

j_gene: TRBJ2-5
v_gene: TRBV29-1
abundance: NA
CDR3aa: CSVEDLERPQETQYF

j_gene: TRBJ1-1
v_gene: TRBV7-9
abundance: once
CDR3aa: CASSPALVRGTEAFF

j_gene: TRBJ1-1
v_gene: TRBV29-1
abundance: NA
CDR3aa: CSVATGTNTEAFF

j_gene: TRBJ1-5
v_gene: TRBV4-1
abundance: few
CDR3aa: CASSQRQGINQPQHF

j_gene: TRBJ2-5
v_gene: TRBV29-1
abundance: NA
CDR3aa: CSVLLAGVETQYF

j_gene: TRBJ1-2
v_gene: TRBV2
abundance: NA
CDR3aa: CASSPGQGNGYTF

j_gene: TRBJ1-2
v_gene: TRBV4-3
abundance: NA
CDR3aa: CASSQQLTGTVNYGYTF

j_gene: TRBJ2-1
v_gene: TRBV7-2
abundance: NA
CDR3aa: CASSLARFSYNEQFF

j_gene: TRBJ1-5
v_gene: TRBV28
abundance: NA
CDR3aa: CASSYKTARGHQPQHF

j_gene: TRBJ1-6
v_gene: TRBV28
abundance: NA
CDR3aa: CASSPGGPYNSPLHF

j_gene: TRBJ2-3
v_gene: TRBV3-1/TRBV3-2
abundance: NA
CDR3aa: CASTPTTGTTSFSTDTQYF

j_gene: TRBJ1-2
v_gene: TRBV9
abundance: once
CDR3aa: CASSTLTGVGYTF

j_gene: TRBJ1-1
v_gene: TRBV9
abundance: once
CDR3aa: CASSPGTGGELAFF

j_gene: TRBJ1-5
v_gene: TRBV6-6
abundance: NA
CDR3aa: CASSPGQGIWDSNQPQHF

j_gene: TRBJ2-7
v_gene: TRBV6-5
abundance: NA
CDR3aa: CASSYSSTGKPYEQYF

j_gene: TRBJ1-5
v_gene: TRBV20-1
abundance: once
CDR3aa: CSASFGENQPQHF

j_gene: TRBJ2-1
v_gene: TRBV7-2
abundance: NA
CDR3aa: CASSWEYTYNEQFF

j_gene: TRBJ2-6
v_gene: TRBV16
abundance: NA
CDR3aa: CASSPPPGANVLTF

j_gene: TRBJ2-2
v_gene: TRBV10-3
abundance: NA
CDR3aa: CAIRTSGGGELFF

j_gene: TRBJ1-1
v_gene: TRBV5-4
abundance: NA
CDR3aa: CASSLDPDRVTEAFF

j_gene: TRBJ2-2
v_gene: TRBV4-1
abundance: NA
CDR3aa: CASSPTGTANTGELFF

j_gene: TRBJ2-7
v_gene: TRBV27
abundance: NA
CDR3aa: CASTPLGGGAGEQYF

j_gene: TRBJ1-1
v_gene: TRBV3-1/TRBV3-2
abundance: NA
CDR3aa: CASTQGRTEAFF

j_gene: TRBJ2-3
v_gene: TRBV19
abundance: NA
CDR3aa: CASTWGTSGVTDTQYF

j_gene: TRBJ2-3
v_gene: TRBV10-3
abundance: NA
CDR3aa: CAISELFRSGRAPDTQYF

j_gene: TRBJ2-3
v_gene: TRBV12-3/TRBV12-4
abundance: NA
CDR3aa: CASSRGTDTQYF